The 21 T cell receptor beta chains presented below share a single source sample, sequenced in a study of T-cell memory formation after mild COVID-19. TCRdb passed the 5' RACE reads through MiXCR, listing each CDR3 protein once. Among roughly 450,000 distinct CDR3 sequences listed, more than 15% were seen once. Sequencing was carried out using PBMCs or a T cell subset sorted from them (not recorded which). The origin of the receptors is a man aged 18-30 years who had mild COVID-19 (a few samples of this study predate the infection). Cell type and time point are not known.

CDR3 sequence reads: CASSRLAGGPGTQYF. The CDR3 DNA follows: TGTGCCAGCAGCCGACTAGCGGGGGGGCCAGGCACGCAGTATTTT. V usage is TRBV7-9 and J usage is TRBJ2-3; TRBD2 agrees at 14 bases. After removal of 5 bases from V and 9 bases from J, the junction contained 7 bases not matched to a gene. Per the germline V gene, CDR1 is SEHNR and CDR2 is FQNEAQ (reference sequence). This CDR3 is built from 15 residues.

This clonotype has a handful of counts. This rearrangement joins TRBV4-1 to TRBJ2-1; 9 nucleotides align to TRBD1. J gave up 6 bases and V 0 bases, and 9 bases lay outside the gene matches. The CDR3 extends over 17 amino acids. Germline V gene data show CDR1 as MGHRA and CDR2 as YSYEKL. CDR3 bases: TGCGCCAGCAGCCAAGAAGCGTTCGGACAGGGGCCCAATGAGCAGTTCTTC. Protein product: CASSQEAFGQGPNEQFF.

The chain is built from TRBV6-2 or TRBV6-3 and TRBJ2-1; 7 bases are shared with TRBD2. V was clipped by 2 bases and J by 8 bases; unmatched bases: 9. Germline assignment: CDR1 MNHEY and CDR2 SVGEGT. CDR3 length: 15 amino acids. CDR3 region: CASSYGAGPWDEQFF. Written as DNA, the CDR3 is TGTGCCAGCAGTTACGGAGCGGGGCCTTGGGATGAGCAGTTCTTC.

V and J are TRBV4-3 and TRBJ1-2, with 7 bases fitting TRBD1. J gave up 3 bases and V 1 base, and 5 bases lay outside the gene matches. Germline assignment: CDR1 LGHNA and CDR2 YSLEER. This CDR3 has 15 residues. The CDR3 coding sequence is TGCGCCAGCAGCCAAGGTCCCGGACAGGACTATGGCTACACCTTC. Its translation is CASSQGPGQDYGYTF.

This clonotype was detected a few times. The rearrangement links TRBV7-2 to TRBJ2-7; 7 bases line up with TRBD2. Trimming at V came to 5 bases and at J to 3 bases, leaving 4 bases not matched to a gene. CDR1 and CDR2 (germline): SGHTA, FQGNSA. CDR3 length equals 13 residues. CDR3 DNA sequence: TGTGCCAGCAGCCCCGGGACTATCTACGAGCAGTACGTC. Translation gives CASSPGTIYEQYV.

The chain recombines TRBV7-2 with TRBJ2-3, with 8 bases fitting TRBD2. This CDR3 comprises 16 residues. The V gene's germline CDR1 is SGHTA and CDR2 FQGNSA. With V trimmed by 3 bases and J by 5 bases, 10 bases remained unmatched. The CDR3 nucleotides are TGTGCCAGCAGCTTTATTCCGGGGGGGCTTAGAGATACGCAGTATTTT. This sequence encodes CASSFIPGGLRDTQYF. Full variable domain (rest looked up from reference TRBV7-2 and TRBJ2-3): GAGVSQSPSNKVTEKGKDVELRCDPISGHTALYWYRQSLGQGLEFLIYFQGNSAPDKSGLPSDRFSAERTGGSVSTLTIQRTQQEDSAVYLCASSFIPGGLRDTQYFGPGTRLTVL.

This clonotype was counted only a few times. The J gene is TRBJ2-5, the V gene TRBV29-1; D not resolved. Trimming removed 3 bases from V and 1 base from J, with 9 bases in between. CDR3 length: 13 residues. The germline gives CDR1 SQVTM, CDR2 ANQGSEA. The CDR3 DNA is TGCAGCGTTGATTTTGTGGGCCAAGAGACCCAGTACTTC. This sequence encodes CSVDFVGQETQYF.

The genes are TRBV7-2 and TRBJ1-4; D not resolved. This CDR3 is built from 15 residues. The germline V gene encodes CDR1 SGHTA and CDR2 FQGNSA. V was clipped by 2 bases and J by 5 bases, with 12 bases between them. The CDR3 region has the DNA TGTGCCAGCAGCTTATGGACGGGTATGAATGAAAAACTGTTTTTT. It translates to CASSLWTGMNEKLFF.

This clonotype has only a few counts. The chain employs TRBV4-1 and TRBJ2-1, with no clear D. The CDR3 has 11 residues. V dropped 0 bases and J dropped 15 bases, with 9 bases sitting between them. Germline V CDR1 and CDR2: MGHRA, YSYEKL. CDR3 residues: CASSQEGRPFF. The CDR3, as DNA: TGCGCCAGCAGCCAAGAAGGTAGGCCGTTCTTC.

J is TRBJ2-5 and V is TRBV20-1; tentative D call: TRBD1 (6 bases). The CDR3 is 13 amino acids. Trimming took 6 bases from V and 5 from J, leaving 16 bases between them. Germline V lookup: CDR1 DFQATT, CDR2 SNEGSKA (reference sequence). The CDR3 DNA sequence: TGCAGTGCCCACCGCCCTAGGGGGGAGACCCAGTACTTC. This encodes CSAHRPRGETQYF.

In this sample, this clonotype turned up a few times. This chain links TRBV12-3 or TRBV12-4 with TRBJ1-2; the match to TRBD1 covers 7 bases. J lost 5 bases, V lost 5 bases, and 5 bases had no gene match. The CDR3 extends over 13 amino acids. The chain's CDR3 is CASSIGQVYGYTF. In DNA, the CDR3 is TGTGCCAGCAGTATCGGACAGGTTTATGGCTACACCTTC.

The chain joins TRBV29-1 to TRBJ1-5; D remains unclear. V lost 3 bases and J lost 1, with 7 bases in between. This CDR3 is built from 13 residues. CDR1 and CDR2 (germline): SQVTM, ANQGSEA. DNA of the CDR3: TGCAGCGTTGAGATCAACAGCAATCAGCCCCAGCATTTT. This translates into CSVEINSNQPQHF.

Only a few counts were recorded for this clonotype. This chain joins TRBV5-1 and TRBJ2-1; the match to TRBD2 covers 10 bases. The CDR3 has 14 amino acids. Trimming took 7 bases from V and 4 from J; bases not matched to a gene: 5. CDR1 and CDR2 (germline): SGHRS, YFSETQ. CDR3 sequence: CASRSGGSYNEQFF. The DNA for the CDR3 is TGCGCCAGCCGTAGCGGGGGGTCGTACAATGAGCAGTTCTTC.

The chain is built from TRBV7-9 and TRBJ2-7; 10 bases line up with TRBD1. This CDR3 has 15 residues. Germline loops: CDR1 SEHNR, CDR2 FQNEAQ (reference sequence). The ends lost 1 base at V and 0 bases at J; junction bases unmatched: 0. The CDR3, as DNA: TGTGCCAGCAGCTTAGGGGACAGGGGCTCCTACGAGCAGTACTTC. Protein sequence: CASSLGDRGSYEQYF.

This clonotype has more than one count but fewer than ten. The V and J genes are TRBV4-2 and TRBJ2-1, with no clear D. The CDR3 sequence is 13 residues long. V was trimmed by 1 base and J by 9 bases, leaving 10 bases between them. Germline CDR1 LGHNA, CDR2 YNFKEQ. The CDR3 DNA sequence: TGTGCCAGCAGCCAAGGGCCGGAGAGTGAGCAGTTCTTC. It specifies CASSQGPESEQFF.

This sequence joins TRBV20-1 and TRBJ1-2; D gene unclear. With 0 bases removed from V and 7 bases from J, the gap between germline ends came to 12 bases. The length of the CDR3 is 13 residues. Germline lookup yields CDR1 DFQATT and CDR2 SNEGSKA (reference sequence). CDR3 nucleotides: TGCAGTGCTAGAGATGCATCCTCCGGTGGCTACACCTTC. The encoded protein is CSARDASSGGYTF.

V and J are TRBV11-3 and TRBJ1-1; no firm D call. V lost 0 bases and J lost 1, with 6 bases in between. CDR3 size: 14 residues. Per the germline V gene, CDR1 is SGHNT and CDR2 is YENEEA. DNA for the CDR3: TGTGCCAGCAGCTTAGAATGGCCGAACACTGAAGCTTTCTTT. As protein: CASSLEWPNTEAFF.

This clonotype turned up a few times. The chain combines TRBV3-1 with TRBJ2-1; 16 nucleotides match TRBD2. CDR1 and CDR2 (germline): LGHDT, YNNKEL (reference sequence). The CDR3 contains 18 residues. The J segment lost 8 bases and the V segment lost 4 bases, leaving 11 bases of the junction unmatched. CDR3 in amino acids: CASSLPGLAGGRSDEQFF. In nucleotides, the CDR3 is TGTGCCAGCAGCCTGCCGGGACTAGCGGGGGGGCGCTCGGATGAGCAGTTCTTC.

The CDR3 region is CATSPGVRDTQYF. CDR3 nucleotides: TGTGCCACCTCACCGGGGGTGAGAGATACGCAGTATTTT. This rearrangement joins TRBV24-1 to TRBJ2-3; D possibly corresponds to TRBD2 (6 bases). This CDR3 spans 13 amino acids. V dropped 9 bases and J dropped 5 bases, with 14 bases sitting between them. Germline-derived CDR1 and CDR2 are KGHDR and SFDVKD.

This chain uses TRBV29-1 with TRBJ2-5; TRBD1 agrees at 9 bases. Trimming at V came to 8 bases and at J to 5 bases, leaving 9 bases not matched to a gene. This CDR3 is built from 13 residues. In germline, CDR1 is SQVTM, CDR2 ANQGSEA. CDR3 nucleotide sequence: TGCAGCACCCCCGGGACAGGGAGGGAGACCCAGTACTTC. Amino acids: CSTPGTGRETQYF. Combining the CDR3 with reference TRBV29-1 and TRBJ2-5 gives the whole variable domain SAVISQKPSRDICQRGTSLTIQCQVDSQVTMMFWYRQQPGQSLTLIATANQGSEATYESGFVIDKFPISRPNLTFSTLTVSNMSPEDSSIYLCSTPGTGRETQYFGPGTRLLVL.

Many counts were recorded for this clonotype. The V and J genes are TRBV20-1 and TRBJ2-3, with TRBD1 as a possible D gene (5 bases). V lost 6 bases to trimming and J lost 2 bases, with 15 bases between them. There are 14 residues in the CDR3. CDR1 and CDR2 from the germline V gene are DFQATT and SNEGSKA (reference sequence). CDR3 bases: TGCAGTGCCCCTAGACAGAGCTCCACAGATACGCAGTATTTT. Translating it yields CSAPRQSSTDTQYF.